These 19 T cell receptor beta chains were sequenced from one sample in a study of blood T cell repertoires in COVID-19. TCRdb keeps only in-frame clones here, not all; method: immunoSEQ multiplex PCR. Found here are approximately 210,000 clones, roughly 80% of them singletons; the top ten hold approximately 12%. The sequencing sample was made of PBMCs or T cells enriched from blood (not recorded which). The source of these receptors is a man in his forties or fifties who had recovered from COVID-19.

There are a few counts of this clone. J is TRBJ2-1 and V is TRBV9, with TRBD2 identical over 12 bases. After removal of 7 bases from V and 9 bases from J, the junction contained 8 bases not matched to a gene. Germline assignment: CDR1 SGDLS and CDR2 YYNGEE. The CDR3 runs to 14 residues. CDR3 amino acids: CASATSGSEGEQFF. CDR3 DNA: TGTGCCAGCGCGACTAGCGGGAGTGAGGGTGAGCAGTTCTTC.

This clone was observed a few times. This chain connects TRBV18 to TRBJ1-2; D might be TRBD1 (6 bases). The V end was cut by 4 bases, the J end by 8 bases, with 14 bases between. The CDR3 has 13 residues. The germline V gene has CDR1 KGHSH and CDR2 LQKENI. The CDR3 spells CASSQDTGSGYTF. CDR3 nucleotides: TGTGCCAGCTCACAGGACACAGGGAGCGGCTACACCTTC.

V and J are TRBV12-3 or TRBV12-4 and TRBJ1-5; maybe TRBD1 (5 bases). Trimming took 7 bases from V and 2 from J, leaving 9 bases between them. The CDR3 is 13 amino acids. CDR3 loop: CASTGGGNQPQHF. CDR3 DNA sequence: TGTGCCAGCACCGGGGGGGGCAATCAGCCCCAGCATTTT.

This clone came up a few times. The J gene is TRBJ2-1, the V gene TRBV6-2 or TRBV6-3, with D uncertain. Germline V CDR1 and CDR2: MNHEY, SVGEGT. Trimming took 0 bases from V and 3 from J, leaving 3 bases between them. The CDR3 is made up of 13 amino acids. DNA for the CDR3: TGTGCCAGCAGTTACTCATACTACAATGAGCAGTTCTTC. It codes for CASSYSYYNEQFF.

V and J are TRBV6-4 and TRBJ1-6; 7 nucleotides agree with TRBD1. The CDR3 loop spans 15 amino acids. The trim removed 0 bases at V and 10 bases at J, leaving 6 bases unmatched. Germline CDR1 and CDR2: MRHNA and SNTAGT. CDR3 amino acids: CASSDSSDRESPLHF. The DNA for the CDR3 is TGTGCCAGCAGTGACTCTAGCGACAGGGAGTCACCCCTCCACTTT.

This chain joins TRBV6-2 or TRBV6-3 and TRBJ2-3; 8 positions agree with TRBD2. Trimming cost V 2 bases and J 5 bases; bases outside gene matches: 18. The CDR3 loop spans 19 amino acids. Germline V gene lookup returns CDR1 MNHEY and CDR2 SVGEGT. The CDR3 DNA is TGTGCCAGCAGTTACGAACCTACTAGTTCGGGGGGGTTCGGAGATACGCAGTATTTT. As protein: CASSYEPTSSGGFGDTQYF.

The gene calls are TRBV18 and TRBJ2-4; unclear D gene. CDR3 length: 18 residues. Germline V gene lookup returns CDR1 KGHSH and CDR2 LQKENI. The V and J ends lost 3 bases and 1 base respectively, with 19 bases between them. This CDR3 is CASSPLILSPGAKNIQYF. CDR3 in DNA: TGTGCCAGCTCACCCCTTATTCTTTCTCCGGGTGCCAAAAACATTCAGTACTTC.

The chain employs TRBV15 and TRBJ1-5; the D gene is possibly TRBD1 (6 bases). Germline V gene lookup returns CDR1 LNHNV and CDR2 YYDKDF (reference sequence). The V end lost 0 bases, the J end lost 4 bases, and 7 bases lay between the germline ends. The CDR3 is made up of 14 amino acids. The CDR3 DNA follows: TGTGCCACCAGCAGAGATGGGACAAATCAGCCCCAGCATTTT. Amino acid sequence: CATSRDGTNQPQHF.

This rearrangement joins TRBV6-5 to TRBJ1-2; 7 bases map to TRBD1. Trimming removed 3 bases from V and 4 bases from J; junction bases left unmatched: 11. Germline lookup yields CDR1 MNHEY and CDR2 SVGAGI. This CDR3 is 16 amino acids long. The CDR3 bases are TGTGCCAGCAGTTATCACAGTAACAGGGGCGGCTATGGCTACACCTTC. As protein: CASSYHSNRGGYGYTF.

The chain uses TRBV24-1 and TRBJ2-1, with D maybe TRBD2 (6 bases). The germline V gene encodes CDR1 KGHDR and CDR2 SFDVKD. Trimming stripped 1 base from V and 4 bases from J, with 10 bases between. CDR3 length: 15 amino acids. The DNA for the CDR3 is TGTGCCACCAGTGATTTCCGGCGGGGATACAATGAGCAGTTCTTC. This gives the protein CATSDFRRGYNEQFF.

The rearrangement links TRBV6-5 to TRBJ2-7; no clear D. The germline gives CDR1 MNHEY, CDR2 SVGAGI. CDR3 length: 12 residues. Trimming pared 9 bases from V and 5 bases from J, leaving 14 bases between. The CDR3: CASTAAGHEQYF. Written as DNA, the CDR3 is TGTGCCAGTACCGCGGCCGGCCACGAGCAGTACTTC.

The V gene is TRBV7-2, the J gene TRBJ2-5, with TRBD2 matching 9 bases. Germline CDR1 SGHTA, CDR2 FQGNSA. The CDR3 extends over 18 amino acids. Losses at the gene ends were 3 bases for V and 2 bases for J; bases not matched to a gene: 13. This CDR3 reads CASSLGPIAGVGQETQYF. DNA of the CDR3: TGTGCCAGCAGCTTGGGGCCAATAGCGGGAGTGGGGCAAGAGACCCAGTACTTC.

The chain links TRBV3-1 (or the pseudogene TRBV3-2) to TRBJ2-4; tentatively, D is TRBD2 (6 bases). V lost 0 bases to trimming and J lost 1 base, with 22 bases between them. Per germline, CDR1 LGHDT and CDR2 YNNKEL (reference sequence). This CDR3 has 20 amino acids. CDR3 sequence (DNA): TGTGCCAGCAGCCAAGAAGTTAGCGGCCCCTCGTATCGGGCCAAAAACATTCAGTACTTC. Translating it yields CASSQEVSGPSYRAKNIQYF.

As to this clone: This CDR3 is also generated by other DNA sequences in the sample. The chain joins TRBV25-1 to TRBJ1-2, with D hard to call. V was cut by 2 bases and J by 2 bases, with 9 bases left in between. This CDR3 is 14 amino acids long. Germline CDR1 MGHDK, CDR2 SYGVNS. CDR3 nucleotides: TGTGCCAGCAGTGAACGAGGGCCGAACTATGGCTACACCTTC. Translation: CASSERGPNYGYTF.

The rearrangement links TRBV7-2 to TRBJ2-7; the D gene is possibly TRBD1 (5 bases). This CDR3 contains 14 residues. The germline CDR1 and CDR2 sequences are SGHTA and FQGNSA. Trimming cost V 1 base and J 6 bases, with 13 bases left between them. The CDR3 protein is CASSLGQGRGEQYF. CDR3 in DNA: TGTGCCAGCAGCTTAGGGCAGGGTAGGGGCGAGCAGTACTTC.

This sequence joins TRBV18 and TRBJ2-1, with TRBD1 matching 7 bases. Germline V lookup: CDR1 KGHSH, CDR2 LQKENI. J gave up 5 bases and V 0 bases, and 1 base lay outside the gene matches. The CDR3 is 14 amino acids. Written as DNA, the CDR3 is TGTGCCAGCTCACCACCGACAGGGAACAATGAGCAGTTCTTC. Translated: CASSPPTGNNEQFF.

The chain carries TRBV21-1 and TRBJ1-3. TRBV21-1 is listed as a pseudogene. The CDR3 runs to 14 residues. CDR3 sequence reads: CASCYEHSGNTIYF. Written as DNA, the CDR3 is TGTGCCAGTTGCTATGAGCACTCTGGAAACACCATATATTTT.

As DNA, the CDR3 is TGTGCCAGCGAATGGACAGCTGAAGCTTTCTTT. It is translated as CASEWTAEAFF. The chain joins TRBV2 to TRBJ1-1, with D maybe TRBD1 (6 bases). V lost 8 bases and J 6 bases, leaving 10 bases between the germline ends. This CDR3 region has 11 residues. Germline-derived CDR1 and CDR2 are SNHLY and FYNNEI.

The gene calls are TRBV5-6 and TRBJ1-6; no clear D. The CDR3 length is 16 residues. Trimming cost V 0 bases and J 5 bases, with 12 bases left between them. Looked up from germline, CDR1 is SGHDT and CDR2 is YYEEEE. The CDR3 bases are TGTGCCAGCAGCTTGGGTCCCACAGAAAATAATTCACCCCTCCACTTT. Translation: CASSLGPTENNSPLHF. The full variable domain, in which reference TRBV5-6 and TRBJ1-6 provide the parts outside the CDR3, is DAGVTQSPTHLIKTRGQQVTLRCSPKSGHDTVSWYQQALGQGPQFIFQYYEEEERQRGNFPDRFSGHQFPNYSSELNVNALLLGDSALYLCASSLGPTENNSPLHFGNGTRLTVT.